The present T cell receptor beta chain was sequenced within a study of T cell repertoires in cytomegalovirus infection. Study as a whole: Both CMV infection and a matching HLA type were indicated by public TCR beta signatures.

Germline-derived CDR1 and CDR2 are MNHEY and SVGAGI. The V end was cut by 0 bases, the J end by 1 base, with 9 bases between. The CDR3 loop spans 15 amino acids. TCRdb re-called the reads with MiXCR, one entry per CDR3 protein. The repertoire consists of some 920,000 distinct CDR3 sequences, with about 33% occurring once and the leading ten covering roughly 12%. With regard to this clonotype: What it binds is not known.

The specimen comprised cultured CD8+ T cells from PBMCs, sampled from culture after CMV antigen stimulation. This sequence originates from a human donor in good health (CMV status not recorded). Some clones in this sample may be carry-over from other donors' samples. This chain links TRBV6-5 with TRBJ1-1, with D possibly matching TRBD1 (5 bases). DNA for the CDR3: TGTGCCAGCAGTTACTCCGGACAACCGAACACTGAAGCTTTCTTT. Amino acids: CASSYSGQPNTEAFF.